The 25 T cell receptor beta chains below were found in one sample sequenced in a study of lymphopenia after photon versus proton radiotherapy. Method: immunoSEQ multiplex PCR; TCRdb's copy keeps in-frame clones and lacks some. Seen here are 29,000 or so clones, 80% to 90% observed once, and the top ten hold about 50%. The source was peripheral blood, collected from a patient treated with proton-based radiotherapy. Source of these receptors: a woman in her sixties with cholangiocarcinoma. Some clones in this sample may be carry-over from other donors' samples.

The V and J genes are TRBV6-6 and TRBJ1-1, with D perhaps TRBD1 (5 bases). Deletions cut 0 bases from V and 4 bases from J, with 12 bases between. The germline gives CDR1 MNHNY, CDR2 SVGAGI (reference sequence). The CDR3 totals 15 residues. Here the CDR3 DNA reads TGTGCCAGCAGTTACTCGCAGGGAGATTCCACTGAAGCTTTCTTT. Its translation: CASSYSQGDSTEAFF.

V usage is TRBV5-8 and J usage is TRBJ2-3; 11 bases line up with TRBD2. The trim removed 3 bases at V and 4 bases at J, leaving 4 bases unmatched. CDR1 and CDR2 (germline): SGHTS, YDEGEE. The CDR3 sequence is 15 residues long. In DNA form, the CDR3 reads TGTGCCAGCAGCTCACCGGGACTAGCGGCAGATACGCAGTATTTT. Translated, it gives CASSSPGLAADTQYF.

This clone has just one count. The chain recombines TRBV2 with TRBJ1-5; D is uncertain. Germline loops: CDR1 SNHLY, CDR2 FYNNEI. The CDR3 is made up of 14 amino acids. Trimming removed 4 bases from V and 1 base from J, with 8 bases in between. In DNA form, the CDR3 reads TGTGCCAGCAGTGGGACCATGAGCAATCAGCCCCAGCATTTT. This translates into CASSGTMSNQPQHF.

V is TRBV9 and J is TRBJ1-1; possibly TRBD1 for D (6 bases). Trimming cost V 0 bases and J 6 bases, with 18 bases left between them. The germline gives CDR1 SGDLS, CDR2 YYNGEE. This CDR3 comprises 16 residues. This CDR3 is CASSVVGGGATAEAFF. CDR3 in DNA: TGTGCCAGCAGCGTAGTAGGAGGGGGGGCGACGGCTGAAGCTTTCTTT.

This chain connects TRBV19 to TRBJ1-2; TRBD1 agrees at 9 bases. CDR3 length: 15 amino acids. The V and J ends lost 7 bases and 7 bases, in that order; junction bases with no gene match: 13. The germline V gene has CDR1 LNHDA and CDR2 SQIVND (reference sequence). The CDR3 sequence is CASNEGGQGLFGYTF. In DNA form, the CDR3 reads TGTGCCAGTAACGAGGGGGGACAGGGTTTGTTTGGCTACACCTTC.

CDR3: CASSPKCNEQYF. The CDR3 nucleotides read TGTGCCAGCAGCCCCAAATGCAACGAGCAGTACTTC. The chain links TRBV21-1 to TRBJ2-7. TRBV21-1 is given as a pseudogene. The CDR3 extends over 12 amino acids.

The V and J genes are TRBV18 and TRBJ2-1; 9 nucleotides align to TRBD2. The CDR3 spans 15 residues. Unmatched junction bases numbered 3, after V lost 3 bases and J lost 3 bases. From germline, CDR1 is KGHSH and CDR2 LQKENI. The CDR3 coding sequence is TGTGCCAGCTCACCCTCTAGCGGGGTCTACAATGAGCAGTTCTTC. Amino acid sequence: CASSPSSGVYNEQFF.

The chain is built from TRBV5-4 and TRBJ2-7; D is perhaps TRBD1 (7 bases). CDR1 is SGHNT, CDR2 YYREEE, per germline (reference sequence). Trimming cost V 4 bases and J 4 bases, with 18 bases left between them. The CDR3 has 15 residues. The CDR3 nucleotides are TGTGCCAGCAGCCCTCGAGGCGGGACAGAGTACGAGCAGTACTTC. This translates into CASSPRGGTEYEQYF.

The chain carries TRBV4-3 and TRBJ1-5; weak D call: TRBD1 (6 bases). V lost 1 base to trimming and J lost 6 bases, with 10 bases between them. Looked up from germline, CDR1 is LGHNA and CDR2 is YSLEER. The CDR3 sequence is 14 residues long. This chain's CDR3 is CASSQVSQGQPQHF. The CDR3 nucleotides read TGCGCCAGCAGCCAAGTATCACAGGGTCAGCCCCAGCATTTT.

This CDR3 reads CSVGRREPGSEAFF. CDR3 nucleotides: TGCAGCGTTGGGAGACGGGAACCGGGGTCTGAAGCTTTCTTT. The V gene is TRBV29-1, the J gene TRBJ1-1; no firm D call. Per the germline V gene, CDR1 is SQVTM and CDR2 is ANQGSEA. The CDR3 is 14 residues long. The ends were cut back, 4 bases at V and 6 bases at J, with 18 bases in the middle. Filled out from reference TRBV29-1 and TRBJ1-1, the complete variable domain reads SAVISQKPSRDICQRGTSLTIQCQVDSQVTMMFWYRQQPGQSLTLIATANQGSEATYESGFVIDKFPISRPNLTFSTLTVSNMSPEDSSIYLCSVGRREPGSEAFFGQGTRLTVV.

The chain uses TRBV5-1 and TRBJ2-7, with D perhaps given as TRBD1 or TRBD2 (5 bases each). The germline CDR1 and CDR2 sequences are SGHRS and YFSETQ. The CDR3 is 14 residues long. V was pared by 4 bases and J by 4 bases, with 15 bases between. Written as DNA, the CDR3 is TGCGCCAGCAGCCGGGACGGGGACGTGTACGAGCAGTACTTC. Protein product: CASSRDGDVYEQYF.

Here the CDR3 reads CASSFRDRGPRTDTQYF. The CDR3 nucleotides are TGTGCCAGCAGCTTTCGGGACAGGGGGCCCCGCACAGATACGCAGTATTTT. The genes are TRBV7-9 and TRBJ2-3; 12 bases are shared with TRBD1. The length of the CDR3 is 17 residues. The germline V gene has CDR1 SEHNR and CDR2 FQNEAQ (reference sequence). Trimming removed 3 bases from V and 1 base from J; junction bases left unmatched: 5.

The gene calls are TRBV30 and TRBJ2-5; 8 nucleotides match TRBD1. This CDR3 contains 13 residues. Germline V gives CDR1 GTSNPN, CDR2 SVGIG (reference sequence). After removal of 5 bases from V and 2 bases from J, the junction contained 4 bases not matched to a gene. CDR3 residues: CAWGQGHQETQYF. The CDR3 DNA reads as TGTGCCTGGGGACAGGGCCATCAAGAGACCCAGTACTTC.

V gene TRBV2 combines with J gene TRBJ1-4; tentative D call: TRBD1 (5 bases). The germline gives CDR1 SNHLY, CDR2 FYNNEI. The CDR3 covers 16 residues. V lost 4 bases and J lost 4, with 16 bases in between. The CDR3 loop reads CASSGGPRGLNEKLFF. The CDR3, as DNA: TGTGCCAGCAGTGGTGGGCCCCGGGGACTTAATGAAAAACTGTTTTTT.

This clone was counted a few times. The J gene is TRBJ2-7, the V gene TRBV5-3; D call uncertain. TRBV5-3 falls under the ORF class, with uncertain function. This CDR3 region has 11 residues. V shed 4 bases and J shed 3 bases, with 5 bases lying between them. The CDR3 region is CARSPRYEQYF. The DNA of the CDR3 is TGTGCCAGAAGCCCGCGCTACGAGCAGTACTTC.

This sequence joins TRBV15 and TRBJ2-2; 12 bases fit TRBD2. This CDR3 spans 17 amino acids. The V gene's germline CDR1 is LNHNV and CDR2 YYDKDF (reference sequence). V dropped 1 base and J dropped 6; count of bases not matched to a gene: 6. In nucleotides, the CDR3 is TGTGCCACCAGCAGAGGAAATCTAGCGGGAGGGTCCGGGGAGCTGTTTTTT. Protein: CATSRGNLAGGSGELFF.

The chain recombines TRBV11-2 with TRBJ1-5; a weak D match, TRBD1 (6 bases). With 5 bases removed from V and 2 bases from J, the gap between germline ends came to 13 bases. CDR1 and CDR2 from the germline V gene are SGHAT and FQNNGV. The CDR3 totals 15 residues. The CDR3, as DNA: TGTGCCAGCAGCCGACGGGCAGGGGGCAATCAGCCCCAGCATTTT. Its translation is CASSRRAGGNQPQHF.

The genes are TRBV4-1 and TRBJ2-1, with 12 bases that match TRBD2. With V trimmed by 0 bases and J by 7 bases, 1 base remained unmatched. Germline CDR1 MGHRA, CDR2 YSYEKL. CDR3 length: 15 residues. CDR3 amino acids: CASSQETSGGNEQFF. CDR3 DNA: TGCGCCAGCAGCCAAGAGACTAGCGGGGGTAATGAGCAGTTCTTC.

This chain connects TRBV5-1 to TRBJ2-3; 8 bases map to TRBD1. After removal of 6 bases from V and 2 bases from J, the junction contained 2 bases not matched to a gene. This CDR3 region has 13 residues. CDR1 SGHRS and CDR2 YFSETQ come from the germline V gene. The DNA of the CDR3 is TGCGCCAGCACCCAGGGGGCCACAGATACGCAGTATTTT. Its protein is CASTQGATDTQYF.

The CDR3 sequence: CASSPQDRGLFF. In DNA form, the CDR3 reads TGTGCCAGCTCACCACAGGACAGGGGGCTTTTTTTT. This chain connects TRBV18 to TRBJ2-2, with 11 positions matching TRBD1. The length of the CDR3 is 12 residues. In germline, CDR1 is KGHSH, CDR2 LQKENI. Trimming at V came to 1 base and at J to 17 bases, leaving 3 bases not matched to a gene. The variable domain in full, completed from reference TRBV18 and TRBJ2-2, reads NAGVMQNPRHLVRRRGQEARLRCSPMKGHSHVYWYRQLPEEGLKFMVYLQKENIIDESGMPKERFSAEFPKEGPSILRIQQVVRGDSAAYFCASSPQDRGLFFGEGSRLTVL.

The CDR3 region has the DNA TGTGCCAGCAGCTTAACTGGGTCCTATGGCTACACCTTC. Protein sequence: CASSLTGSYGYTF. The rearrangement uses TRBV7-9 and TRBJ1-2; D unresolved. The V and J ends lost 2 bases and 4 bases respectively, with 8 bases between them. CDR1 SEHNR and CDR2 FQNEAQ come from the germline V gene (reference sequence). CDR3 length: 13 amino acids.

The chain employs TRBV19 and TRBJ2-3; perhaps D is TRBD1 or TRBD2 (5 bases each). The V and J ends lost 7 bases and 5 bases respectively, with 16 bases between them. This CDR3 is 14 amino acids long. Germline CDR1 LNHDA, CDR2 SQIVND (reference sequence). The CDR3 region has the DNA TGTGCCAGTACCCGGGACCGTGGGGGAGATACGCAGTATTTT. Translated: CASTRDRGGDTQYF.

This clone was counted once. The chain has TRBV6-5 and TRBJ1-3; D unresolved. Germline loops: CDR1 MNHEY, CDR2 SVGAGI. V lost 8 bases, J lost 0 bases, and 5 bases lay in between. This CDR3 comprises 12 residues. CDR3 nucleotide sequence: TGTGCCAGCGGCAGCTCTGGAAACACCATATATTTT. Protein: CASGSSGNTIYF.

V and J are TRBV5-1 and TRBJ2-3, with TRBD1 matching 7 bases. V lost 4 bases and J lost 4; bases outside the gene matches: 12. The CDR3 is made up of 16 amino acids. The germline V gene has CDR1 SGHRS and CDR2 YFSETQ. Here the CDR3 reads CASSLGITGAADTQYF. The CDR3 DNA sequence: TGCGCCAGCAGCCTCGGAATAACAGGGGCCGCAGATACGCAGTATTTT. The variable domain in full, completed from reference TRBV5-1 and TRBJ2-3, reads KAGVTQTPRYLIKTRGQQVTLSCSPISGHRSVSWYQQTPGQGLQFLFEYFSETQRNKGNFPGRFSGRQFSNSRSEMNVSTLELGDSALYLCASSLGITGAADTQYFGPGTRLTVL.

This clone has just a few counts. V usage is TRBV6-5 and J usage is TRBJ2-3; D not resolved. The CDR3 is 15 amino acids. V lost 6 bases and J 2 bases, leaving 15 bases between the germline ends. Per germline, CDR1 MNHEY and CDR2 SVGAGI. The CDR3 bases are TGTGCCAGCAGACCAAAGATAGTCTACACAGATACGCAGTATTTT. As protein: CASRPKIVYTDTQYF.